A selection of T cell receptor beta chains follows, all from one sample in a study of beta chain features in type 1 diabetes. Here immunoSEQ multiplex PCR was the method, and the copy in TCRdb shows in-frame clones only, minus some. The data contain about 240,000 clones, around a quarter of them singletons. The sample taken for sequencing was central memory CD4+ T cells from blood. The receptor set was obtained from a man aged 25 to 40 in good health. Both conserved end residues are part of each CDR3. The order of the fields is V gene, D gene, clone size, J gene, CDR3 DNA, CDR3 protein. D genes are given only for firm matches. Not all rows give a size; the values are once, few, many and, for expanded clones, a class.

TRBV7-8,.,.,TRBJ2-5,TGTGCCAGCAGCTTAGCGGAGGCCGCCGGGTTTGACCAGTACTTC,CASSLAEAAGFDQYF
TRBV30,TRBD2,.,TRBJ2-1,TGTGCTTCTGGGACTAGCGGGACCCACAATGAGCAGTTCTTC,CASGTSGTHNEQFF
TRBV7-2,TRBD1,few,TRBJ2-5,TGTGCCAGCAGCCCCAAGGGGGCCCAAGAGACCCAGTACTTC,CASSPKGAQETQYF
TRBV7-9,.,.,TRBJ2-5,TGTGCCAGCAGCTGGCCCCGGACAACACAAGAGACCCAGTACTTC,CASSWPRTTQETQYF
TRBV6-5,.,.,TRBJ1-1,TGTGCCAGCAGCCAAACTCACACTGAAGCTTTCTTT,CASSQTHTEAFF
TRBV20-1,.,.,TRBJ1-4,TGCAGTGCTGAAAGAAATGAAAAACTGTTTTTT,CSAERNEKLFF
TRBV9,.,few,TRBJ2-7,TGTGCCAGCAGCACCCGGAAGGCGGGGGAGCAGTACTTC,CASSTRKAGEQYF
TRBV7-9,.,many,TRBJ1-1,TGTGCCAGCAGCTTATCTACGGGAAACACTGAAGCTTTCTTT,CASSLSTGNTEAFF
TRBV20-1,.,few,TRBJ2-5,TGCAGTGCTAGGGGGGAGACCCAGTACTTC,CSARGETQYF
TRBV29-1,.,.,TRBJ2-6,TGCAGCGTTGCGAGGGGGTCTGGTGGGGCCAACGTCCTGACTTTC,CSVARGSGGANVLTF
TRBV29-1,.,few,TRBJ2-7,TGCAGCGTTCGGGGGCCGCGCGCAGGGGACTCCTACGAGCAGTACTTC,CSVRGPRAGDSYEQYF
TRBV7-2,.,few,TRBJ2-5,TGTGCCAGCAGCTGGGGACAGACTCACGGAGGGGCCCAGTACTTC,CASSWGQTHGGAQYF
TRBV7-8,.,.,TRBJ1-3,TGTGCCAGCAGCTCAGGACTGAACTCTGGAAACACCATATATTTT,CASSSGLNSGNTIYF
TRBV5-4,.,few,TRBJ1-1,TGTGCCAGCAGCATAGACAGGAACACTGAAGCTTTCTTT,CASSIDRNTEAFF
TRBV4-3,TRBD2,.,TRBJ2-1,TGCGCCAGCAGCCAAGAAAGGCTAGCGGGAGGTTTGAGCTCCTACAATGAGCAGTTCTTC,CASSQERLAGGLSSYNEQFF
TRBV4-3,TRBD2,.,TRBJ2-1,TGCGCCAGCAGCCCTCGGGTAGCGGGCTCCTACAATGAGCAGTTCTTC,CASSPRVAGSYNEQFF
TRBV30,.,.,TRBJ2-3,TGTGCCTGGAGCATTTGGGGGCGTGGTGGTGGGGATACGCAGTATTTT,CAWSIWGRGGGDTQYF
TRBV30,.,.,TRBJ1-5,TGTGCCTGGACAGCTGAGTACAATCAGCCCCAGCATTTT,CAWTAEYNQPQHF
TRBV30,.,.,TRBJ2-7,TGTGCCTGGAGTCAGAGGGATGAGCAGTACTTC,CAWSQRDEQYF
TRBV10-3,TRBD2,few,TRBJ2-2,TGTGCCATCAGGACTAGCGGGGGCGCGAACACCGGGGAGCTGTTTTTT,CAIRTSGGANTGELFF
TRBV7-2,.,few,TRBJ2-2,TGTGCCAGCAGCTTGGCCCTTCGGGGCGGGGAGCTGTTTTTT,CASSLALRGGELFF
TRBV6-5,.,few,TRBJ1-2,TGTGCCAGCAGTTCCAGGGAAGCGGGAGGCTACACCTTC,CASSSREAGGYTF
TRBV7-2,.,.,TRBJ1-1,TGTGCCAGCAGCATACTTGGGGTAAGGAACACTGAAGCTTTCTTT,CASSILGVRNTEAFF
TRBV28,.,once,TRBJ1-5,TGTGCCAGCAGTCCCACCCACGGGGGGATGTATCAGCCCCAGCATTTT,CASSPTHGGMYQPQHF
TRBV6-5,TRBD1,.,TRBJ2-7,TGTGCCATCAGGGGACAGTCGTACTACGAGCAGTACTTC,CAIRGQSYYEQYF
TRBV7-9,.,many,TRBJ2-3,TGTGCCACCGGACGAGAGGCCTTTACGCAGTATTTT,CATGREAFTQYF
TRBV7-8,TRBD1,few,TRBJ1-2,TGTGCCAGCAGCTTCCCTACAGGGGGCTATGGCTACACCTTC,CASSFPTGGYGYTF
TRBV4-3,TRBD1,once,TRBJ2-2,TGCGCCAGCAGCCAATTTCCGCTAACTGGGACAGGGCGGACCGGGGAGCTGTTTTTT,CASSQFPLTGTGRTGELFF
TRBV6-5,.,.,TRBJ2-7,TGTGCCAGCAGAGCACAGGAGAATACGATGCAGTACTTC,CASRAQENTMQYF
TRBV2,.,.,TRBJ2-2,TGTGCCAGCAGTGAAGAAAGGGGCACCGGGGAGCTGTTTTTT,CASSEERGTGELFF
TRBV19,TRBD2,few,TRBJ2-3,TGTGCCAGTAGTGAGCCAGCGGGAGGAGCAGATACGCAGTATTTT,CASSEPAGGADTQYF
TRBV30,.,.,TRBJ1-2,TGTGCCTGGAGGGGAAACTATGGCTACACCTTC,CAWRGNYGYTF
TRBV4-3,TRBD1,.,TRBJ2-5,TGCGCCAGCAGCCAGGACAGGGGGCTCGGGACCCAGTACTTC,CASSQDRGLGTQYF
TRBV6-6,TRBD1,few,TRBJ2-7,TGTGCCAGCAGTTCTCGTGGACAGGGGAGGGAGCAGTACTTC,CASSSRGQGREQYF
TRBV29-1,.,few,TRBJ2-1,TGCAGCGTTGGGAGCTATGCGGGTGAGCAGTTCTTC,CSVGSYAGEQFF
TRBV28,TRBD1,.,TRBJ1-1,TGTGCCAGCAGATACGACAGGGGGCGGATGAACACTGAAGCTTTCTTT,CASRYDRGRMNTEAFF
TRBV7-9,TRBD2,.,TRBJ2-7,TGTGCCAGCAGCCCCGGACTAGCGGGAGGGCCTTCCTACGAGCAGTACTTC,CASSPGLAGGPSYEQYF
TRBV7-9,.,few,TRBJ2-3,TGTGCCAGCAGCTTAAGGTGGGGGGCCGGCACAGATACGCAGTATTTT,CASSLRWGAGTDTQYF